The present T cell receptor beta chain was sequenced within a study of T-cell memory formation after mild COVID-19. Study observations and caveats: A subset of responding clones appeared in pre-infection memory, suggesting cross-reactive memory joined.

Germline V CDR1 and CDR2: SGHTA, FQGNSA. With 3 bases clipped from V and 0 bases from J, the junction kept 4 bases outside the gene matches. There are 17 residues in the CDR3. About this clonotype: Its specificity is unknown.

From the 5' RACE reads, TCRdb called clonotypes with MiXCR, one entry per CDR3 protein. This repertoire shows about 430,000 distinct CDR3 sequences, 20% to 30% found once; its top ten account for around 8.7%. The sequence was obtained from an adult woman who had mild COVID-19 (a few samples of this study predate the infection). Cell type and time point are not known. The chain couples TRBV7-2 to TRBJ1-4, with TRBD1 matching over 10 bases. Sequencing was done on a sample of PBMCs or a T cell subset sorted from them (not recorded which). As DNA, the CDR3 is TGTGCCAGCAGCTTCGGACAGGGGGGGGCAACTAATGAAAAACTGTTTTTT. This encodes CASSFGQGGATNEKLFF.